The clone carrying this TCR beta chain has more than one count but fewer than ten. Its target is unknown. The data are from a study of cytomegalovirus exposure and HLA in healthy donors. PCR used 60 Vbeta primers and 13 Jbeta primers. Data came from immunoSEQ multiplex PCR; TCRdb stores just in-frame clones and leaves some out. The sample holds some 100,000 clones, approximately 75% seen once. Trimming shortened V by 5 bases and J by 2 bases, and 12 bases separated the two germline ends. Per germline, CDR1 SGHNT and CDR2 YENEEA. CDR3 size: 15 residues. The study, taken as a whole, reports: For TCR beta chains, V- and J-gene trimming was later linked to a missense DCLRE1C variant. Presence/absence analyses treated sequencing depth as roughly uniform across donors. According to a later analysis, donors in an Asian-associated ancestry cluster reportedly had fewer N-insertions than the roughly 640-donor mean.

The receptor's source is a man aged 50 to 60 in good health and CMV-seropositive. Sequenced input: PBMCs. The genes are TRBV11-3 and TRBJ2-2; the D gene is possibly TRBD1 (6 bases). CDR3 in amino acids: CASSPTGGNTGELFF. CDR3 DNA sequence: TGTGCCAGCAGCCCGACAGGAGGTAACACCGGGGAGCTGTTTTTT. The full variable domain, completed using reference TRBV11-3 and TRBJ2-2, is EAGVVQSPRYKIIEKKQPVAFWCNPISGHNTLYWYLQNLGQGPELLIRYENEEAVDDSQLPKDRFSAERLKGVDSTLKIQPAELGDSAVYLCASSPTGGNTGELFFGEGSRLTVL.